This TCR beta chain stems from a study of blood T cell repertoires in COVID-19. Study overall: Donors in Cohort 3 who had recovered were those with two negative PCRs, healthcare professional clearance, or resolution of their symptoms.

Cohorts were assigned according to the clinical history that participants reported. This clone was seen just once. In the original processing: Cell counts per sample came from amplifying reference gene primers. Sequencing used immunoSEQ multiplex PCR; TCRdb keeps in-frame clones, though not all of them. The V and J calls and clone size were taken over from that table, and D and trimming were inferred from the DNA. The sample includes roughly 210,000 clones, around 86% of them seen just once. The TCR sequence derives from a man younger than 45 in a cohort exposed to, infected with or recovered from COVID-19 (not recorded which). The sequencing sample was made of PBMCs or T cells enriched from blood (not recorded which).

CDR3 sequence: CASSLGGLGEQFF. The CDR3 DNA reads TGTGCCAGCAGTTTGGGGGGGCTTGGTGAGCAGTTCTTC. The chain links TRBV28 to TRBJ2-1, with TRBD2 as a possible D gene (7 bases). CDR1 and CDR2 (germline): MDHEN, SYDVKM. The V gene lost 3 bases and the J gene lost 9 bases, with 12 bases spanning the gap. This CDR3 region has 13 residues. The variable domain in full, with the rest retrieved from reference TRBV28 and TRBJ2-1, is DVKVTQSSRYLVKRTGEKVFLECVQDMDHENMFWYRQDPGLGLRLIYFSYDVKMKEKGDIPEGYSVSREKKERFSLILESASTNQTSMYLCASSLGGLGEQFFGPGTRLTVL.